What follows are 28 T cell receptor beta chains derived from one specimen sequenced in a study of memory CD4+ T cells and cytomegalovirus serostatus. The sort gate was single viable CD3+CD4+CD8-CD45RO+ cells for memory CD4+ T cells. Sequencing used immunoSEQ multiplex PCR; TCRdb keeps in-frame clones, though not all of them. The sample lists 40,000 to 50,000 clones, under 80% occurring once. Material: memory CD4+ T cells from blood. These TCRs come from an adult in good health and CMV-seronegative.

The chain couples TRBV28 to TRBJ2-5; D is possibly TRBD2 (6 bases). From germline, CDR1 is MDHEN and CDR2 SYDVKM. There are 13 residues in the CDR3. V was trimmed by 1 base and J by 5 bases, leaving 8 bases between them. The CDR3 region has the DNA TGTGCCAGCAGTTTATCAGGAGGGGAGACCCAGTACTTC. This gives the protein CASSLSGGETQYF.

The CDR3 DNA follows: TGTGCCAGCAGCTCTCTAGCGGGGAGGGAGACCCAGTACTTC. Protein: CASSSLAGRETQYF. The chain uses TRBV14 and TRBJ2-5, with 9 bases matching TRBD2. CDR3 length: 14 amino acids. CDR1 and CDR2 from the germline V gene are SGHDN and FVKESK. Unmatched junction bases numbered 6, after V lost 5 bases and J lost 5 bases.

The rearrangement joins TRBV6-6 to TRBJ1-4; D uncertain. Trimming pared 8 bases from V and 3 bases from J, leaving 13 bases between. Germline V lookup: CDR1 MNHNY, CDR2 SVGAGI (reference sequence). CDR3 length: 14 residues. CDR3 sequence: CASRHGDANEKLFF. DNA for the CDR3: TGTGCCAGCCGCCACGGGGATGCTAATGAAAAACTGTTTTTT.

The V call is TRBV5-1, the J call TRBJ1-1; 7 bases are a match to TRBD1. V shed 1 base, J shed 3 bases, and the junction held 3 bases outside the gene matches. Germline V CDR1 and CDR2: SGHRS, YFSETQ. The CDR3 extends over 14 amino acids. The chain's CDR3 is CASSLWDSDTEAFF. The DNA for the CDR3 is TGCGCCAGCAGCTTGTGGGACAGCGACACTGAAGCTTTCTTT. Full variable domain (rest looked up from reference TRBV5-1 and TRBJ1-1): KAGVTQTPRYLIKTRGQQVTLSCSPISGHRSVSWYQQTPGQGLQFLFEYFSETQRNKGNFPGRFSGRQFSNSRSEMNVSTLELGDSALYLCASSLWDSDTEAFFGQGTRLTVV.

There are a few counts of this clone. The chain recombines TRBV5-4 with TRBJ1-6; unclear D gene. V dropped 0 bases and J dropped 2 bases, with 12 bases sitting between them. Germline CDR1 reads SGHNT; CDR2 reads YYREEE (reference sequence). CDR3 length: 17 residues. CDR3 protein: CASSLGVGSAYNSPLHF. Here the CDR3 DNA reads TGTGCCAGCAGCTTGGGGGTTGGGTCAGCCTATAATTCACCCCTCCACTTT.

The CDR3 sequence is CASSFRMNTEAFF. The CDR3 DNA follows: TGTGCCAGCAGCTTTAGGATGAACACTGAAGCTTTCTTT. The genes are TRBV5-6 and TRBJ1-1; D is uncertain. The CDR3 runs 13 residues. Germline V lookup: CDR1 SGHDT, CDR2 YYEEEE. With 2 bases removed from V and 0 bases from J, the gap between germline ends came to 5 bases.

The chain couples TRBV28 to TRBJ2-3; no reliable D call. The ends were cut back, 1 base at V and 2 bases at J, with 1 base in the middle. Germline V gene lookup returns CDR1 MDHEN and CDR2 SYDVKM. CDR3 length: 12 residues. The CDR3 DNA reads as TGTGCCAGCAGTTTATCCACAGATACGCAGTATTTT. Amino acids: CASSLSTDTQYF.

The chain employs TRBV5-1 and TRBJ2-6; TRBD1 might be the D (6 bases). V was shortened by 4 bases and J by 0 bases, with 11 bases between the two germline ends. The germline gives CDR1 SGHRS, CDR2 YFSETQ. The CDR3 length is 16 residues. Written as DNA, the CDR3 is TGCGCCAGCAGCCGCGGACAGATCTCTGGGGCCAACGTCCTGACTTTC. It specifies CASSRGQISGANVLTF.

The rearrangement uses TRBV2 and TRBJ1-1; D gene uncertain. V dropped 5 bases and J dropped 7 bases, with 11 bases sitting between them. CDR3 length equals 12 residues. Germline V CDR1 and CDR2: SNHLY, FYNNEI. CDR3 region: CASSLRESEAFF. Written as DNA, the CDR3 is TGTGCCAGCAGTCTACGCGAGAGTGAAGCTTTCTTT.

The V gene is TRBV11-2, the J gene TRBJ2-7, with TRBD1 matching over 11 bases. CDR1 and CDR2 from the germline V gene are SGHAT and FQNNGV. V lost 5 bases to trimming and J lost 6 bases; unmatched junction nucleotides: 12. CDR3 length equals 16 residues. The CDR3 protein is CASSLFSGTGGSEQYF. In nucleotides, the CDR3 is TGTGCCAGCAGCCTTTTCTCCGGGACAGGGGGATCCGAGCAGTACTTC.

The rearrangement uses TRBV6-4 and TRBJ2-1, with a weak D call TRBD2 (6 bases). There are 14 residues in the CDR3. The germline V gene encodes CDR1 MRHNA and CDR2 SNTAGT. V lost 0 bases and J 8 bases, leaving 11 bases between the germline ends. The CDR3 protein is CASSDSRRADEQFF. The CDR3, as DNA: TGTGCCAGCAGTGACTCGAGGAGGGCTGATGAGCAGTTCTTC.

The chain is built from TRBV5-1 and TRBJ1-1; 9 nucleotides agree with TRBD1. This CDR3 is built from 14 residues. V was pared by 4 bases and J by 5 bases, with 6 bases of the junction left unmatched. Germline V gives CDR1 SGHRS, CDR2 YFSETQ. The CDR3 reads CASSVIQGATEAFF. CDR3 DNA sequence: TGCGCCAGCAGCGTGATACAGGGGGCTACTGAAGCTTTCTTT.

The chain uses TRBV7-7 and TRBJ2-2, with 10 bases that match TRBD1. The CDR3 is made up of 15 amino acids. J lost 4 bases, V lost 3 bases, and 2 bases had no gene match. From germline, CDR1 is SSHAT and CDR2 FNYEAQ (reference sequence). As DNA, the CDR3 is TGTGCCAGCAGCTTGGGACAGGGGATCACCGGGGAGCTGTTTTTT. Its translation: CASSLGQGITGELFF.

This chain joins TRBV6-6 and TRBJ1-2; a possible D gene is TRBD1 (6 bases). Trimming took off 5 bases at V and 8 bases at J, with 15 bases between the two ends. The CDR3 length is 13 residues. Germline V gene data show CDR1 as MNHNY and CDR2 as SVGAGI (reference sequence). The CDR3, as DNA: TGTGCCAGCAGTCATAGGGGGGACGTCGGCTACACCTTC. Protein product: CASSHRGDVGYTF.

The chain links TRBV29-1 to TRBJ2-7; possibly TRBD1 or TRBD2 for D (5 bases each). Germline V gene lookup returns CDR1 SQVTM and CDR2 ANQGSEA. The CDR3 has 15 residues. Deletions cut 6 bases from V and 3 bases from J, with 21 bases between. CDR3 sequence (DNA): TGCAGCGTCTACTACGGGACCTCACGGAACTACGAGCAGTACTTC. Translated: CSVYYGTSRNYEQYF.

The rearrangement uses TRBV5-1 and TRBJ2-1; possible D gene TRBD1, 6 bases. Trimming left V 6 bases short and J 5 bases short, with 12 bases between. The CDR3 loop spans 13 amino acids. Germline CDR1 and CDR2: SGHRS and YFSETQ. The CDR3 reads CASNRDTNNEQFF. Written as DNA, the CDR3 is TGCGCCAGCAACCGGGACACTAACAATGAGCAGTTCTTC.

The rearrangement uses TRBV9 and TRBJ1-5; the D gene is possibly TRBD1 (5 bases). The CDR3 contains 15 residues. V gave up 0 bases and J gave up 0 bases, with 7 bases separating them. The germline V gene encodes CDR1 SGDLS and CDR2 YYNGEE. The CDR3 is CASSVARDSNQPQHF. The DNA for the CDR3 is TGTGCCAGCAGCGTAGCCAGGGATAGCAATCAGCCCCAGCATTTT.

The V gene is TRBV4-1, the J gene TRBJ1-1; D gene uncertain. The V end lost 4 bases, the J end lost 8 bases, and 14 bases lay between the germline ends. There are 13 residues in the CDR3. Germline V CDR1 and CDR2: MGHRA, YSYEKL. CDR3 amino acids: CASSRLRVEEAFF. CDR3 in DNA: TGCGCCAGCAGCCGCCTTAGAGTAGAGGAAGCTTTCTTT.

CDR3 nucleotide sequence: TGTGCCAGTAGGAGGACAGGGGCCCAAGAGACCCAGTACTTC. Translated, it gives CASRRTGAQETQYF. This sequence joins TRBV19 and TRBJ2-5, with 9 bases fitting TRBD1. V dropped 6 bases and J dropped 1; count of bases not matched to a gene: 3. The CDR3 runs 14 residues. Germline V gene data show CDR1 as LNHDA and CDR2 as SQIVND (reference sequence).

J is TRBJ2-5 and V is TRBV5-6; D gene ambiguous. This CDR3 spans 13 amino acids. The V gene lost 5 bases and the J gene lost 4 bases, with 12 bases spanning the gap. From germline, CDR1 is SGHDT and CDR2 YYEEEE. CDR3 region: CASRKVSTETQYF. CDR3 DNA sequence: TGTGCCAGCAGAAAGGTCTCCACAGAGACCCAGTACTTC.

The genes are TRBV19 and TRBJ1-1; 7 bases match TRBD1. In germline, CDR1 is LNHDA, CDR2 SQIVND (reference sequence). CDR3 length: 17 amino acids. J gave up 4 bases and V 6 bases, and 17 bases lay outside the gene matches. CDR3 residues: CASSNPQAYRGGTEAFF. In DNA form, the CDR3 reads TGTGCCAGTAGCAACCCCCAGGCGTACAGGGGAGGCACTGAAGCTTTCTTT.

This clone came up once. The chain combines TRBV7-6 with TRBJ1-1; perhaps TRBD1 as D (6 bases). Germline V CDR1 and CDR2: SGHVS, FNYEAQ. CDR3 length: 13 residues. The ends were cut back, 1 base at V and 3 bases at J, with 6 bases in the middle. The CDR3 is CASSLDRDTEAFF. CDR3 in DNA: TGTGCCAGCAGCTTAGACAGGGACACTGAAGCTTTCTTT.

The J gene is TRBJ2-2, the V gene TRBV7-3; D gene unclear. The CDR3 contains 13 residues. Per the germline V gene, CDR1 is SGHTA and CDR2 is FQGTGA. Trimming left V 3 bases short and J 0 bases short, with 2 bases between. CDR3 loop: CASSFANTGELFF. The CDR3 nucleotides are TGTGCCAGCAGCTTTGCGAACACCGGGGAGCTGTTTTTT.

This clone has a handful of counts. The V call is TRBV2, the J call TRBJ2-3, with 9 bases fitting TRBD2. The CDR3 length is 11 residues. CDR1 is SNHLY, CDR2 FYNNEI, per germline. Trimming cost V 3 bases and J 15 bases; bases outside gene matches: 4. The CDR3 is CASSERGGRYF. CDR3 bases: TGTGCCAGCAGTGAGCGGGGGGGCCGATATTTT.

The chain combines TRBV28 with TRBJ2-7, with TRBD1 identical over 9 bases. V dropped 4 bases and J dropped 2; count of bases not matched to a gene: 6. This CDR3 is 15 amino acids long. CDR1 is MDHEN and CDR2 is SYDVKM in the germline V gene. For the CDR3, the DNA is TGTGCCAGCAGTTCTGCTGGGACAGGGCCCTACGAGCAGTACTTC. This gives the protein CASSSAGTGPYEQYF.

This rearrangement joins TRBV7-2 to TRBJ1-4; 7 nucleotides match TRBD1. The CDR3 spans 14 residues. V gave up 5 bases and J gave up 4 bases; unmatched junction bases: 4. Germline V gene data show CDR1 as SGHTA and CDR2 as FQGNSA. In nucleotides, the CDR3 is TGTGCCAGCAGCCCCCGGGACAGTAATGAAAAACTGTTTTTT. It is translated as CASSPRDSNEKLFF. The full variable domain, its missing parts supplied by reference TRBV7-2 and TRBJ1-4, is GAGVSQSPSNKVTEKGKDVELRCDPISGHTALYWYRQSLGQGLEFLIYFQGNSAPDKSGLPSDRFSAERTGGSVSTLTIQRTQQEDSAVYLCASSPRDSNEKLFFGSGTQLSVL.

The V call is TRBV6-5, the J call TRBJ1-5; TRBD1 might be the D (6 bases). In germline, CDR1 is MNHEY, CDR2 SVGAGI. V was clipped by 6 bases and J by 3 bases, with 12 bases between them. The CDR3 covers 14 residues. The CDR3 loop is CASSYTGNNQPQHF. CDR3 DNA sequence: TGTGCCAGCAGCTATACAGGGAACAATCAGCCCCAGCATTTT.

The chain has TRBV30 and TRBJ2-7; D is perhaps TRBD1 or TRBD2 (7 bases each). In germline, CDR1 is GTSNPN, CDR2 SVGIG (reference sequence). This CDR3 is built from 17 residues. Trimming stripped 7 bases from V and 1 base from J, with 26 bases between. The CDR3 coding sequence is TGTGCCTCACGACGGGGGAGGGGGCAGGGGCGATCCTACGAGCAGTACTTC. Translated, it gives CASRRGRGQGRSYEQYF. Using reference TRBV30 and TRBJ2-7 for the parts outside the CDR3, the full variable domain is SQTIHQWPATLVQPVGSPLSLECTVEGTSNPNLYWYRQAAGRGLQLLFYSVGIGQISSEVPQNLSASRPQDRQFILSSKKLLLSDSGFYLCASRRGRGQGRSYEQYFGPGTRLTVT.